The clone carrying this T cell receptor beta chain has a handful of counts. Its antigen is not identified. The V end lost 6 bases, the J end lost 1 base, and 15 bases lay between the germline ends. The germline V gene encodes CDR1 DFQATT and CDR2 SNEGSKA (reference sequence). CDR3 length: 14 residues. The data are from a study of blood T cells in healthy people across ages. Findings and caveats of the study: TCR beta diversity was tightly associated with the proportion of naive T cells. Diversity was higher, and naive CD4+ cells more numerous, in long-lived donors than in aged donors. It was held that the diversity estimates obtained from one million T cells were underestimates.

Alongside a J-beta primer mix, a sample-barcoded 5' primer served in a second PCR lasting roughly 7 to 12 cycles. All samples yielded 2.5 million or more CDR3-containing paired-end reads. TCRdb analysed the 5' RACE reads with MiXCR anew, one entry per CDR3 protein. The table has almost 800,000 distinct CDR3 sequences, roughly 64% seen once. The chain combines TRBV20-1 with TRBJ2-5; the D gene is possibly TRBD1 (6 bases). The clonotype originates from a man aged 25 to 40 in good health. The specimen was blood. CDR3 coding DNA: TGCAGTGCAACTGACATCAGGGGCCAAGAGACCCAGTACTTC. It translates to CSATDIRGQETQYF.